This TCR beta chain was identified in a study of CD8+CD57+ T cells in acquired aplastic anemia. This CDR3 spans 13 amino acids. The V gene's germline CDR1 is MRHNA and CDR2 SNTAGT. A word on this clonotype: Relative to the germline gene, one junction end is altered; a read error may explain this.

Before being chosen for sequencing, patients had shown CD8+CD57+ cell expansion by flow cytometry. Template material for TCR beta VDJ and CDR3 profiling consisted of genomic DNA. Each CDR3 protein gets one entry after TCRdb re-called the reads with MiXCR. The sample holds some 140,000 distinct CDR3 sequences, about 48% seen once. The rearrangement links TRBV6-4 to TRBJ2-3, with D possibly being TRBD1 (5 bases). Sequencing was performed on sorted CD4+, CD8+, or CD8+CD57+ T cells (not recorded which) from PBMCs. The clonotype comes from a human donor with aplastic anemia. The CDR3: CASSDSGTGTQYF. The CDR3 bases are TGTGCCAGCAGTGACTCAGGCACAGGTACGCAGTATTTT.